The 10 T cell receptor beta chains listed next were all sequenced from one sample in a study of T cells expressing NK-cell markers. TCRdb reprocessed the 5' RACE reads, with one entry per CDR3 protein and no DNA. The listing records around 550,000 distinct CDR3 sequences. The sample consisted of blood T cells: a sorted CD56 or NKG2C T cell subset, CD4+ or CD8+ T cells, or bulk PBMC T cells (not recorded which). All receptors derive from a young man in good health.

The chain links TRBV12-3 or TRBV12-4 to TRBJ1-1; TCRdb indicates TRBD1, and absent DNA this call remains unverified. The CDR3 sequence is 14 residues long. The CDR3 is CASQLGRLTTEAFF.

Here the CDR3 reads CSAFSPDGTQYF. This chain links TRBV29-1 with TRBJ2-5; TCRdb indicates TRBD2, and absent DNA this call remains unverified. Germline lookup yields CDR1 SQVTM and CDR2 ANQGSEA. The CDR3 is made up of 12 amino acids.

V usage is TRBV6-2 or TRBV6-3 and J usage is TRBJ2-7. The CDR3 runs 12 residues. Germline V gene sequence: CDR1 MNHEY, CDR2 SVGEGT. The CDR3 protein is CATTGGSYEQYF.

This chain uses TRBV6-5 with TRBJ2-2; TCRdb names TRBD1, which stays unverified in the absence of DNA. This CDR3 contains 15 residues. Germline V CDR1 and CDR2: MNHEY, SVGAGI. CDR3 in amino acids: CASSSDRAKVGELFF.

This chain connects TRBV6-1 to TRBJ2-3; TCRdb outputs TRBD2, but without DNA this stays unchecked. The CDR3 contains 19 residues. CDR1 is MNHNS, CDR2 SASEGT, per germline. This CDR3 is CASSPAPGLAGGRTDTQYF.

The V gene is TRBV28, the J gene TRBJ2-5; TCRdb's D call, TRBD2, is unchecked because there is no DNA. This CDR3 spans 16 amino acids. Germline V gene sequence: CDR1 MDHEN, CDR2 SYDVKM. The CDR3 spells CASSSAGTQGSETQYF.

The V and J genes are TRBV10-3 and TRBJ2-5; the TCRdb call, TRBD2, lacks DNA for checking. The CDR3 consists of 19 residues. Germline V gene lookup returns CDR1 ENHRY and CDR2 SYGVKD. CDR3 amino acids: CAISEGRQREGRRQETQYF.

This chain links TRBV6-5 with TRBJ2-7. Germline CDR1 reads MNHEY; CDR2 reads SVGAGI. CDR3 length equals 13 residues. CDR3: CASSSSIYYEQYF.

The chain links TRBV3-1 to TRBJ2-5. The CDR3 runs to 14 residues. Looked up from germline, CDR1 is LGHDT and CDR2 is YNNKEL (reference sequence). The CDR3 region is CASSQDRRKETQYF.

The V and J genes are TRBV7-9 and TRBJ1-2. Germline values: CDR1 SEHNR, CDR2 FQNEAQ (reference sequence). This CDR3 is built from 14 residues. The CDR3 loop is CASSFREANYGYTF.